This T cell receptor (beta chain) was identified in a study of HIV-infected patients and healthy controls. TCRdb re-analysed the 5' RACE reads in MiXCR, keeping a single row per CDR3 protein. The profile shows some 70,000 distinct CDR3 sequences, about a fifth of them singletons. This clonotype was seen at least ten times. The CDR3 runs 15 residues. Looked up from germline, CDR1 is LNHNV and CDR2 is YYDKDF (reference sequence). V was trimmed by 3 bases and J by 0 bases, leaving 12 bases between them. The TCR sequence derives from a human donor in good health. The chain has TRBV15 and TRBJ2-7, with D perhaps given as TRBD1 or TRBD2 (5 bases each). Specimen: CD4+ T cells from blood. CDR3 in amino acids: CATSRIPGSSYEQYF. CDR3 sequence (DNA): TGTGCCACCAGCAGGATTCCAGGGAGCTCCTACGAGCAGTACTTC. The variable domain in full, completed from reference TRBV15 and TRBJ2-7, reads DAMVIQNPRYQVTQFGKPVTLSCSQTLNHNVMYWYQQKSSQAPKLLFHYYDKDFNNEADTPDNFQSRRPNTSFCFLDIRSPGLGDTAMYLCATSRIPGSSYEQYFGPGTRLTVT.